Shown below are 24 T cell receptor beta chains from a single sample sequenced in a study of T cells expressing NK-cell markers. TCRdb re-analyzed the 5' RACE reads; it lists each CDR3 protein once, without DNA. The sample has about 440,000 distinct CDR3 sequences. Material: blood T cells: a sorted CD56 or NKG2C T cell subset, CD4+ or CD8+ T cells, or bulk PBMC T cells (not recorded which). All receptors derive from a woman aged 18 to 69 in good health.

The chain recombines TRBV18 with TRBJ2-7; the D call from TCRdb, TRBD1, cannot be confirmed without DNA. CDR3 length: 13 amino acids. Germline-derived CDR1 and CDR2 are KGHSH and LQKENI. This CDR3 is CASSPGQDYEQYF.

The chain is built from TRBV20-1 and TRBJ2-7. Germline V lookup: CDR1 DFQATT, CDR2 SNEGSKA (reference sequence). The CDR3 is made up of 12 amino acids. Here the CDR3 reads CSAREMDYEQYF.

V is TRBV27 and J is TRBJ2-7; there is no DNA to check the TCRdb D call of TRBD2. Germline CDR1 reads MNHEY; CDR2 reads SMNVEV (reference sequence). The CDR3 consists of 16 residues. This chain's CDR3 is CASSFLPSGSLYEQYF.

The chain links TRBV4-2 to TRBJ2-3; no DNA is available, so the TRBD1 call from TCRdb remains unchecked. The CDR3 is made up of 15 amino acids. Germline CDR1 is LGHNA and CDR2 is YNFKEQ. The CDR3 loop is CASSQAEGVTDTQYF.

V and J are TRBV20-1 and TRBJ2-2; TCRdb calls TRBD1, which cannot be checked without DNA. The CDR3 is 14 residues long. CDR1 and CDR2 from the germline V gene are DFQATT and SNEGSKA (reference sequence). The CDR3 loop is CSARETGDTGELFF.

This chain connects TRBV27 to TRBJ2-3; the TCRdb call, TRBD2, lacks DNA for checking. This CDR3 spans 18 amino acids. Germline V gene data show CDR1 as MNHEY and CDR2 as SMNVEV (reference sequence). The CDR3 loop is CASTQVGLAGGTTDTQYF.

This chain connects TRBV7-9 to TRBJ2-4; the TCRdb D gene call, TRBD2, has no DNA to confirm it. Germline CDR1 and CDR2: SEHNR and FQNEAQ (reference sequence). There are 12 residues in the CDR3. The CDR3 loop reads CASSPLLGIQYF.

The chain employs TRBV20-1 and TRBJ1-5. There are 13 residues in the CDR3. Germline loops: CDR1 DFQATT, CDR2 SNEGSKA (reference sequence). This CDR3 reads CSASTAINQPQHF.

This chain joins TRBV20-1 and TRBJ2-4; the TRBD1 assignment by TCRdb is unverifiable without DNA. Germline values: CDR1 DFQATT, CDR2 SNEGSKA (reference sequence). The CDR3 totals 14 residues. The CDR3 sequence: CSASGLGGLVIQYF.

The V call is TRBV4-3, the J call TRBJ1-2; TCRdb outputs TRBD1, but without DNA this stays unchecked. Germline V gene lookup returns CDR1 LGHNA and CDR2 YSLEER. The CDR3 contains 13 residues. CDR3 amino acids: CASSPRGADGYTF.

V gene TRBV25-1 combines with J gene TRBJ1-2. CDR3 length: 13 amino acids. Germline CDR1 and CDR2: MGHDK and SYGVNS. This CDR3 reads CASKLGDQYGYTF.

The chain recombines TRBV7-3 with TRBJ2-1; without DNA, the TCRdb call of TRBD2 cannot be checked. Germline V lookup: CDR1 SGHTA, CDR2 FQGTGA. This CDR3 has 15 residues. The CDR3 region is CASSQTSGRFDEQFF.

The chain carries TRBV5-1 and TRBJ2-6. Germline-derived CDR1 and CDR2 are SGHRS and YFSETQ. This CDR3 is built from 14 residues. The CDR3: CASSLSLSANVLTF. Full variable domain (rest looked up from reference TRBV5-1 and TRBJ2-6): KAGVTQTPRYLIKTRGQQVTLSCSPISGHRSVSWYQQTPGQGLQFLFEYFSETQRNKGNFPGRFSGRQFSNSRSEMNVSTLELGDSALYLCASSLSLSANVLTFGAGSRLTVL.

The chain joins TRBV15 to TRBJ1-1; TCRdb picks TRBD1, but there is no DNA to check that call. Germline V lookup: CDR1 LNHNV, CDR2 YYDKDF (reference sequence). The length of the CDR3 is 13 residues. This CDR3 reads CATREQGYTEAFF.

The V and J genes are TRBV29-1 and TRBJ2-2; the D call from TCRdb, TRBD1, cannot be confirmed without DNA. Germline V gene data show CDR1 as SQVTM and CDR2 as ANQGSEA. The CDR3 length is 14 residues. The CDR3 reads CSVGGQGLAGELFF.

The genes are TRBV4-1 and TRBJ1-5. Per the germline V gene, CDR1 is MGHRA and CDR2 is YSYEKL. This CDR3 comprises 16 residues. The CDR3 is CASSQLATASNQPQHF.

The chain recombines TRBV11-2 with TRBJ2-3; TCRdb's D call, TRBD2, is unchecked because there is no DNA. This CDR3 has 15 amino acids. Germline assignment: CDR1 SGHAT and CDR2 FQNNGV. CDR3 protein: CASSMSGRAPDTQYF.

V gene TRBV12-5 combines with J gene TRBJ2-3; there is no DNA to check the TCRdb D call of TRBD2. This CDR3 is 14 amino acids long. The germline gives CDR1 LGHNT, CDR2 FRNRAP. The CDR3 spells CAGWTSTGTDTQYF.

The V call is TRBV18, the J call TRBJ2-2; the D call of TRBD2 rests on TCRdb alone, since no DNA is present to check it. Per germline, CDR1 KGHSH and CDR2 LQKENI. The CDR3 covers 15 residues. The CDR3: CASSREGPNTGELFF.

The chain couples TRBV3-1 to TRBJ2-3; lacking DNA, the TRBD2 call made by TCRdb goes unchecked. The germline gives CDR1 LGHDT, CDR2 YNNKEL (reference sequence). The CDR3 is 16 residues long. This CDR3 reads CASSPLAGGGTDTQYF.

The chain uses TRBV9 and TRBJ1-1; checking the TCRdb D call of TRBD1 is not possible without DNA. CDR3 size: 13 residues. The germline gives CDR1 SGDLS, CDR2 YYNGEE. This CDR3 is CASSVAGGREAFF.

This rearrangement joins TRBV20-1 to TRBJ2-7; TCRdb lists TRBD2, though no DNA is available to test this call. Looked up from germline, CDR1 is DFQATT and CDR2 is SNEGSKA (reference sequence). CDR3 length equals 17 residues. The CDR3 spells CSARDMGRAAGEGEQYF.

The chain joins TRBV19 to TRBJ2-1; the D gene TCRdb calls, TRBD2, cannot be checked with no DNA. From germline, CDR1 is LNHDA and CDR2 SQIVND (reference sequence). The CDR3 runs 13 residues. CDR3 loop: CASSPSRYNEQFF.

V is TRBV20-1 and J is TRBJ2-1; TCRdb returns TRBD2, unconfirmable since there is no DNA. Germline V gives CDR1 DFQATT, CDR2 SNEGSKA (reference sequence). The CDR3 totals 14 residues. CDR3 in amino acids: CSARDSGSTNEQFF.